These T cell receptor beta chains were read from a single sample in a study of low-dose radiotherapy and immunotherapy resistance in tumors. TCRdb reprocessed the reads via MiXCR and lists one record per CDR3 protein. The data contain 35,000 to 50,000 distinct CDR3 sequences, around a third of them singletons. This specimen consisted of PBMCs, obtained before treatment. The receptors shown here come from a male donor with gallbladder cancer. The CDR3 runs from the conserved cysteine through the conserved F or W. Fields, in order: D gene, CDR3 length, V gene, clone size, J gene, CDR3 protein, CDR3 DNA. The D gene is left open where the match is weak. Clone size appears in some rows only: once, few, many, or a class for an expanded clone.

d_call: NA
cdr3_length: 12
v_call: TRBV12-3/TRBV12-4
clone_size: many
j_call: TRBJ2-7
cdr3_aa: CASSLSAYEQYF
cdr3_nt: TGTGCCAGCAGTTTGTCCGCCTACGAGCAGTACTTC

d_call: NA
cdr3_length: 12
v_call: TRBV20-1
clone_size: few
j_call: TRBJ2-5
cdr3_aa: CSVVGIKETQYF
cdr3_nt: TGCAGTGTAGTGGGAATTAAAGAGACCCAGTACTTC

d_call: NA
cdr3_length: 14
v_call: TRBV28
clone_size: many
j_call: TRBJ1-2
cdr3_aa: CASSFTGPNYGYTF
cdr3_nt: TGTGCCAGCAGTTTTACAGGGCCTAACTATGGCTACACCTTC

d_call: NA
cdr3_length: 15
v_call: TRBV20-1
clone_size: few
j_call: TRBJ1-4
cdr3_aa: CSAIQLTTNEKLFFF
cdr3_nt: NA

d_call: NA
cdr3_length: 20
v_call: TRBV28
clone_size: many
j_call: TRBJ2-1
cdr3_aa: CASRGTGGSQLAGAYNEQFF
cdr3_nt: TGTGCCAGCAGGGGAACAGGGGGATCTCAACTAGCGGGCGCCTACAATGAGCAGTTCTTC

d_call: NA
cdr3_length: 13
v_call: TRBV5-1
clone_size: many
j_call: TRBJ2-2
cdr3_aa: CASTYRDTGELFF
cdr3_nt: TGCGCCAGCACCTACAGGGACACCGGGGAGCTGTTTTTT

d_call: NA
cdr3_length: 15
v_call: TRBV5-1
clone_size: many
j_call: TRBJ1-3
cdr3_aa: CASRPGTPKGNTIYF
cdr3_nt: TGCGCCAGCAGGCCCGGGACGCCAAAGGGAAACACCATATATTTT

d_call: TRBD1
cdr3_length: 15
v_call: TRBV7-2
clone_size: many
j_call: TRBJ1-6
cdr3_aa: CASSTQGQYNSPLHF
cdr3_nt: TGTGCCAGCAGCACCCAGGGACAGTATAATTCACCCCTCCACTTT

d_call: NA
cdr3_length: 14
v_call: TRBV5-6
clone_size: medium-sized
j_call: TRBJ2-5
cdr3_aa: CASSLVEGRETQYF
cdr3_nt: TGTGCCAGCAGCTTGGTAGAGGGCCGTGAGACCCAGTACTTC

d_call: NA
cdr3_length: 15
v_call: TRBV20-1
clone_size: NA
j_call: TRBJ2-1
cdr3_aa: CSARAADTLYNEQFF
cdr3_nt: TGCAGTGCTAGAGCTGCGGATACCCTCTACAATGAGCAGTTCTTC

d_call: NA
cdr3_length: 13
v_call: TRBV18
clone_size: few
j_call: TRBJ1-2
cdr3_aa: CASSPGRTYGYTF
cdr3_nt: TGTGCCAGCTCCCCGGGACGGACCTATGGCTACACCTTC

d_call: NA
cdr3_length: 16
v_call: TRBV11-2
clone_size: many
j_call: TRBJ2-7
cdr3_aa: CASRTPETGRGHEQYF
cdr3_nt: TGTGCCAGCAGAACCCCCGAGACAGGGAGGGGCCACGAGCAGTACTTC

d_call: TRBD1
cdr3_length: 14
v_call: TRBV5-4
clone_size: many
j_call: TRBJ1-2
cdr3_aa: CASSPTGTGGGYTF
cdr3_nt: TGTGCCAGCAGCCCAACCGGGACAGGGGGTGGCTACACCTTC

d_call: TRBD2
cdr3_length: 15
v_call: TRBV20-1
clone_size: many
j_call: TRBJ2-1
cdr3_aa: CSARPTSGPYNEQFF
cdr3_nt: TGCAGTGCTAGACCTACTAGCGGACCCTACAATGAGCAGTTCTTC

d_call: NA
cdr3_length: 14
v_call: TRBV2
clone_size: many
j_call: TRBJ2-2
cdr3_aa: CASRLDMNTGELFF
cdr3_nt: TGTGCCAGCAGGCTGGACATGAACACCGGGGAGCTGTTTTTT

d_call: TRBD2
cdr3_length: 17
v_call: TRBV3-1
clone_size: NA
j_call: TRBJ2-5
cdr3_aa: CASSRGMTSGGAETQYF
cdr3_nt: TGTGCCAGCAGCCGGGGTATGACTAGCGGGGGGGCAGAGACCCAGTACTTC

d_call: NA
cdr3_length: 14
v_call: TRBV2
clone_size: many
j_call: TRBJ2-7
cdr3_aa: CASSRQSTFYEQYF
cdr3_nt: TGTGCCAGCAGTCGACAGTCCACCTTCTACGAGCAGTACTTC

d_call: TRBD1
cdr3_length: 14
v_call: TRBV20-1
clone_size: NA
j_call: TRBJ1-1
cdr3_aa: CSASRQGSGTEAFF
cdr3_nt: TGCAGTGCCAGCCGACAGGGGTCGGGGACTGAAGCTTTCTTT

d_call: NA
cdr3_length: 15
v_call: TRBV10-2
clone_size: NA
j_call: TRBJ1-6
cdr3_aa: CASSGDGQGNSPLHF
cdr3_nt: TGCGCCAGCAGTGGGGACGGGCAGGGAAATTCACCCCTCCACTTT

d_call: NA
cdr3_length: 11
v_call: TRBV23-1
clone_size: many
j_call: TRBJ1-2
cdr3_aa: CASLAKYGYTF
cdr3_nt: TGCGCCAGTCTAGCAAAATATGGCTACACCTTC

d_call: NA
cdr3_length: 19
v_call: TRBV6-1
clone_size: once
j_call: TRBJ2-5
cdr3_aa: CASSPRLVDLASRGETQYF
cdr3_nt: TGTGCCAGCAGTCCCCGACTAGTAGATTTGGCTAGCAGGGGAGAGACCCAGTACTTC

d_call: NA
cdr3_length: 10
v_call: TRBV6-2/TRBV6-3
clone_size: NA
j_call: TRBJ2-7
cdr3_aa: CASSDSVQYF
cdr3_nt: TGTGCCAGCAGTGATTCCGTGCAGTACTTC

d_call: TRBD2
cdr3_length: 15
v_call: TRBV5-3
clone_size: few
j_call: TRBJ2-5
cdr3_aa: CASSGGASGGETQYF
cdr3_nt: TGTGCCAGCAGCGGAGGGGCTAGCGGTGGGGAGACCCAGTACTTC

d_call: NA
cdr3_length: 13
v_call: TRBV6-1
clone_size: NA
j_call: TRBJ1-4
cdr3_aa: CASRGPTNEKLFF
cdr3_nt: TGTGCCAGCAGGGGGCCCACTAATGAAAAACTGTTTTTT

d_call: NA
cdr3_length: 13
v_call: TRBV28
clone_size: few
j_call: TRBJ2-7
cdr3_aa: CASSLNAPYEQYF
cdr3_nt: TGTGCCAGCAGCCTCAATGCCCCTTACGAGCAGTACTTC

d_call: TRBD2
cdr3_length: 15
v_call: TRBV6-8
clone_size: NA
j_call: TRBJ2-3
cdr3_aa: CASSRLAGATDTQYF
cdr3_nt: TGTGCCAGCAGCAGACTAGCGGGGGCCACAGATACGCAGTATTTT

d_call: NA
cdr3_length: 13
v_call: TRBV12-3/TRBV12-4
clone_size: many
j_call: TRBJ1-2
cdr3_aa: CASSITGNYGYTF
cdr3_nt: TGTGCCAGCAGTATAACAGGCAACTATGGCTACACCTTC

d_call: NA
cdr3_length: 14
v_call: TRBV12-3/TRBV12-4
clone_size: NA
j_call: TRBJ1-4
cdr3_aa: CASTVTGGGEKLFF
cdr3_nt: TGTGCCAGCACCGTGACAGGAGGAGGTGAAAAACTGTTTTTT

d_call: NA
cdr3_length: 12
v_call: TRBV2
clone_size: few
j_call: TRBJ2-7
cdr3_aa: CASGRTPYEQYF
cdr3_nt: TGTGCCAGCGGGAGGACCCCCTACGAGCAGTACTTC

d_call: TRBD1
cdr3_length: 17
v_call: TRBV12-3/TRBV12-4
clone_size: many
j_call: TRBJ2-1
cdr3_aa: CASSPDRGASSYNEQFF
cdr3_nt: TGTGCCAGCAGTCCAGACAGGGGGGCCAGCTCCTACAATGAGCAGTTCTTC

d_call: NA
cdr3_length: 13
v_call: TRBV6-2/TRBV6-3
clone_size: NA
j_call: TRBJ1-5
cdr3_aa: CASTQGSHQPQHF
cdr3_nt: TGTGCCAGCACCCAAGGCAGTCATCAGCCCCAGCATTTT

d_call: TRBD2
cdr3_length: 15
v_call: TRBV28
clone_size: many
j_call: TRBJ2-5
cdr3_aa: CASSGLAGPGETQYF
cdr3_nt: TGTGCCAGCAGCGGACTAGCGGGACCGGGGGAGACCCAGTACTTC

d_call: NA
cdr3_length: 15
v_call: TRBV7-2
clone_size: many
j_call: TRBJ2-3
cdr3_aa: CASSLASGPVDTQYF
cdr3_nt: TGTGCCAGCAGCTTAGCGAGTGGACCGGTAGATACGCAGTATTTT

d_call: NA
cdr3_length: 12
v_call: TRBV2
clone_size: many
j_call: TRBJ1-2
cdr3_aa: CASNEGRNGYTF
cdr3_nt: TGTGCCAGCAATGAAGGGAGGAATGGCTACACCTTC

d_call: NA
cdr3_length: 15
v_call: TRBV7-3
clone_size: many
j_call: TRBJ2-6
cdr3_aa: CASSLGAFGANVLTF
cdr3_nt: TGTGCCAGCAGCTTAGGGGCTTTTGGGGCCAACGTCCTGACTTTC

d_call: TRBD1
cdr3_length: 14
v_call: TRBV5-5
clone_size: many
j_call: TRBJ2-5
cdr3_aa: CASSLETGRETQYF
cdr3_nt: TGTGCCAGCAGCTTGGAGACAGGGCGGGAGACCCAGTACTTC

d_call: NA
cdr3_length: 13
v_call: TRBV9
clone_size: NA
j_call: TRBJ1-1
cdr3_aa: CASSVEGLTEAFF
cdr3_nt: TGTGCCAGCAGCGTAGAGGGTCTGACTGAAGCTTTCTTT

d_call: NA
cdr3_length: 12
v_call: TRBV5-1
clone_size: NA
j_call: TRBJ1-2
cdr3_aa: CASTPQGIGYTF
cdr3_nt: TGCGCCAGCACACCACAGGGAATTGGCTACACCTTC

d_call: TRBD1
cdr3_length: 16
v_call: TRBV19
clone_size: many
j_call: TRBJ2-7
cdr3_aa: CASSIYSGQGLREQYF
cdr3_nt: TGTGCCAGTAGTATCTATTCGGGACAGGGTCTGAGGGAGCAGTACTTC

d_call: NA
cdr3_length: 12
v_call: TRBV7-9
clone_size: many
j_call: TRBJ2-3
cdr3_aa: CASSPQGDTQYF
cdr3_nt: TGTGCCAGCAGCCCACAGGGAGATACGCAGTATTTT

d_call: NA
cdr3_length: 12
v_call: TRBV11-2
clone_size: NA
j_call: TRBJ2-5
cdr3_aa: CASSHASGTQYF
cdr3_nt: TGTGCCAGCAGCCACGCGTCGGGGACCCAGTACTTC

d_call: TRBD2
cdr3_length: 16
v_call: TRBV28
clone_size: NA
j_call: TRBJ2-1
cdr3_aa: CASSSSSGISYNEQFF
cdr3_nt: TGTGCCAGCAGTTCATCTAGCGGGATCTCCTACAATGAGCAGTTCTTC

d_call: NA
cdr3_length: 16
v_call: TRBV28
clone_size: once
j_call: TRBJ1-2
cdr3_aa: CASHKNEIQGGYGYTF
cdr3_nt: TGTGCCAGCCATAAGAATGAAATACAGGGTGGCTATGGCTACACCTTC

d_call: NA
cdr3_length: 14
v_call: TRBV19
clone_size: few
j_call: TRBJ1-3
cdr3_aa: CASADRRSGNTIYF
cdr3_nt: TGTGCCAGTGCGGACAGACGCTCTGGAAACACCATATATTTT